This T cell receptor beta chain was sequenced during a study of OX40 agonist ivuxolimab in advanced cancers. Using immunoSEQ multiplex PCR, the repertoire was profiled, and TCRdb retains in-frame clones only, with some absent. The sample holds about 70,000 clones, roughly four fifths seen once. Deletions cut 0 bases from V and 8 bases from J, with 10 bases between. The germline gives CDR1 GTSNPN, CDR2 SVGIG (reference sequence). This CDR3 is built from 13 residues. This chain joins TRBV30 and TRBJ1-4, with D unresolved. This material consisted of CD4+ or CD8+ T cells sorted from blood, taken in a trial of the OX40 agonist ivuxolimab. This receptor was taken from an adult with an advanced solid tumor such as melanoma, head and neck, liver or kidney cancer. In DNA, the CDR3 is TGTGCCTGGAGTGTACACGGCAGGGAAAAACTGTTTTTT. Translating gives CAWSVHGREKLFF.